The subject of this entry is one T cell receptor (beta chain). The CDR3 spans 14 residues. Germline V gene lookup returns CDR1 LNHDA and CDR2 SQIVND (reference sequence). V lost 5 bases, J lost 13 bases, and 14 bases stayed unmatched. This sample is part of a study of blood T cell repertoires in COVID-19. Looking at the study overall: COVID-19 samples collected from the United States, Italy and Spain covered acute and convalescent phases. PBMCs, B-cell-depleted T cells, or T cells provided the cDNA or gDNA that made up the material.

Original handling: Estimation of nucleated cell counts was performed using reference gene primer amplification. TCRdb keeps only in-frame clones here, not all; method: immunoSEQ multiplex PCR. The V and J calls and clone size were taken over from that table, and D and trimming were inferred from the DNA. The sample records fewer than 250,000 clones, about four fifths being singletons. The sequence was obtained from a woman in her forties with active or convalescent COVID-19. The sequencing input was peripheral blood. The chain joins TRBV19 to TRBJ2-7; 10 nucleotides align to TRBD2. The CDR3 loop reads CASSGTSASYLVYF. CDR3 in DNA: TGTGCCAGTAGTGGGACTAGCGCTTCTTATCTAGTCTACTTC.